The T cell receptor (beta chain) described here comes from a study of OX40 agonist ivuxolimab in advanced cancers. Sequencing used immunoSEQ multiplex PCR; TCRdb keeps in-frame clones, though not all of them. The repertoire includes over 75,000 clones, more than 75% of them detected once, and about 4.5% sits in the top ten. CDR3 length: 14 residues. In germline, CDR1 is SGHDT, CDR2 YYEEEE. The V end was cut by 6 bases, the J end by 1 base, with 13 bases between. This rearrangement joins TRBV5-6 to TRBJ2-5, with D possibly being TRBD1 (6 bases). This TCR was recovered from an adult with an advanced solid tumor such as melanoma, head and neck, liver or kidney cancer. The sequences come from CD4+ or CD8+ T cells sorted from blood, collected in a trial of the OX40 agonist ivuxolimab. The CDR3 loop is CASTRTAIQETQYF. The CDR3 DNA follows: TGTGCCAGCACCCGGACAGCCATCCAAGAGACCCAGTACTTC.